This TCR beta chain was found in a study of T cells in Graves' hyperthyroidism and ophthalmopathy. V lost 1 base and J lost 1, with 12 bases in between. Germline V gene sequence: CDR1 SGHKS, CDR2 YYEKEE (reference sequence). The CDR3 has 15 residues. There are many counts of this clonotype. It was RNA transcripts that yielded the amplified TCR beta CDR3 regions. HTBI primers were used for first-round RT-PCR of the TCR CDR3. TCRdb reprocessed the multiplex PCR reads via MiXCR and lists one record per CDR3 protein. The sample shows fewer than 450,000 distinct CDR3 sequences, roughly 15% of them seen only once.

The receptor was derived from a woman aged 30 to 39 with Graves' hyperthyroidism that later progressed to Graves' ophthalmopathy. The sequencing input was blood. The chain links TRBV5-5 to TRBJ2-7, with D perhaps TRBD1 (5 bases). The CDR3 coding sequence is TGTGCCAGCAGCTTGTTGACAGACTCATCCTACGAGCAGTACTTC. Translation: CASSLLTDSSYEQYF.